The clone carrying this TCR beta chain was recorded many times. No antigen is known for it. These data are taken from a study of early T cells in non-severe SARS-CoV-2 infection. Whole-study findings and limits: In VDJdb matching, anti-spike CD8 responses were favored while private and CD4 specificities went missing.

Looked up from germline, CDR1 is MNHNY and CDR2 is SVGAGI (reference sequence). Trimming took 0 bases from V and 4 from J; bases not matched to a gene: 2. The CDR3 runs to 14 residues. Each cDNA molecule carried a unique molecular identifier. One entry per CDR3 protein results from TCRdb running MiXCR on the 5' RACE reads. The sample lists about 28,000 distinct CDR3 sequences; less than 6% were seen once. The chain links TRBV6-6 to TRBJ1-1; 7 nucleotides line up with TRBD1. Sequencing was performed on whole blood, taken at baseline. This clonotype was sampled from an adult who was a healthcare worker with PCR-confirmed SARS-CoV-2 infection or an uninfected control (not recorded which). Here the CDR3 DNA reads TGTGCCAGCAGTTACTCACGGACAGGCACTGAAGCTTTCTTT. As protein: CASSYSRTGTEAFF.